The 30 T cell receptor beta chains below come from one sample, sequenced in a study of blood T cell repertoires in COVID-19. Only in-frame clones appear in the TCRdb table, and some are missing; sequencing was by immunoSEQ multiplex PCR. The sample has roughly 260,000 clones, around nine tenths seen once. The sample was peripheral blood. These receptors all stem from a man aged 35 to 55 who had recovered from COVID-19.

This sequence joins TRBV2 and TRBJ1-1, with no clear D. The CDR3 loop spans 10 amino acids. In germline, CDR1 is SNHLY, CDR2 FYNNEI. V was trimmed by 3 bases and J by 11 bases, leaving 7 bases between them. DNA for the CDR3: TGTGCCAGCAGTGATCTGAGGGCTTTCTTT. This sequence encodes CASSDLRAFF.

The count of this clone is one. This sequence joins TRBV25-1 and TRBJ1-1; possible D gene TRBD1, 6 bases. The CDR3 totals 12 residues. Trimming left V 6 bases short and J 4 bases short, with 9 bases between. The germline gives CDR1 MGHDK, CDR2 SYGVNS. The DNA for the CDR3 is TGTGCCAGCAGGTCGGACAGCACTGAAGCTTTCTTT. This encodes CASRSDSTEAFF.

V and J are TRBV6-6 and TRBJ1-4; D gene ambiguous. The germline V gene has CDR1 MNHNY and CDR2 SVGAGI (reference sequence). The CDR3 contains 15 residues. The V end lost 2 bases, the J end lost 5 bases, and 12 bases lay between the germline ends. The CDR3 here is CASSYLGLENEKLFF. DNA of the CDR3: TGTGCCAGCAGTTACCTAGGACTTGAGAATGAAAAACTGTTTTTT.

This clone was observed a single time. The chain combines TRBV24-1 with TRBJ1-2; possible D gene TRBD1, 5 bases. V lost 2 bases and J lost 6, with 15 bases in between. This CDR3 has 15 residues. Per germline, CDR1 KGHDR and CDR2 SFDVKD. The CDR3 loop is CATSDSREVWNGYTF. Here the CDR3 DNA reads TGTGCCACCAGTGATTCCAGGGAGGTATGGAATGGCTACACCTTC.

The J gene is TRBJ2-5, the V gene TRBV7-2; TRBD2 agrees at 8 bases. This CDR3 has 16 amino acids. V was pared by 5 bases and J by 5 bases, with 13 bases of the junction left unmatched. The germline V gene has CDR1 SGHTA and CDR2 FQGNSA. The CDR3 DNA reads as TGTGCCAGCAGCAGAGCGGGAAGCGGGAGAGGGGAGACCCAGTACTTC. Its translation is CASSRAGSGRGETQYF.

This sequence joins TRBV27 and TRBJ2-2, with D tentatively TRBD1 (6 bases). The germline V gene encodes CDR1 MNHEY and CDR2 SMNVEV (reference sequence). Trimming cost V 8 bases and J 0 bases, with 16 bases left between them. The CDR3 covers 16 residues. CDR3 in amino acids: CASFKAGTPNTGELFF. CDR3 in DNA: TGTGCCAGCTTCAAGGCCGGGACACCGAACACCGGGGAGCTGTTTTTT.

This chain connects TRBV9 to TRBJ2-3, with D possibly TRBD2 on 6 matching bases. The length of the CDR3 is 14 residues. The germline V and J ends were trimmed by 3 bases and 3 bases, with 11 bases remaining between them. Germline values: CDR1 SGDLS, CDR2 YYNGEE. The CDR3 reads CASSGGTLTDTQYF. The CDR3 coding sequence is TGTGCCAGCAGCGGCGGGACTCTGACAGATACGCAGTATTTT.

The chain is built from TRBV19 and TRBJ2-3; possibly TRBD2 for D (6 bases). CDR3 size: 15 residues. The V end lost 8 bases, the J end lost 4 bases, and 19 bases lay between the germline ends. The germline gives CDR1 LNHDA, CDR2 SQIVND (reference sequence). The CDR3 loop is CASSRLGGSPDTQYF. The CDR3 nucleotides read TGTGCCAGTTCGAGGTTGGGGGGTAGCCCAGATACGCAGTATTTT. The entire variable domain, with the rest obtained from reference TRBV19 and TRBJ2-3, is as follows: DGGITQSPKYLFRKEGQNVTLSCEQNLNHDAMYWYRQDPGQGLRLIYYSQIVNDFQKGDIAEGYSVSREKKESFPLTVTSAQKNPTAFYLCASSRLGGSPDTQYFGPGTRLTVL.

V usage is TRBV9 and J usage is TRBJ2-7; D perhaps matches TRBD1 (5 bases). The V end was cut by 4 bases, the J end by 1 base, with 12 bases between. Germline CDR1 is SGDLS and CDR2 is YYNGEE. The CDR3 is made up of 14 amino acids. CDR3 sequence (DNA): TGTGCCAGCAGCCCCGAGACAGTTTCCTACGAGCAGTACTTC. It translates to CASSPETVSYEQYF.

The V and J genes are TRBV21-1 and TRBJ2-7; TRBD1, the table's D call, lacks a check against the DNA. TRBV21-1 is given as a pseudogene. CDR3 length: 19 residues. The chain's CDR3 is CASSKEDPRLRTGLTPPNF. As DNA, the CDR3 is TGTGCCAGCAGCAAAGAAGATCCCCGGTTGAGGACAGGGTTAACTCCGCCGAACTTC.

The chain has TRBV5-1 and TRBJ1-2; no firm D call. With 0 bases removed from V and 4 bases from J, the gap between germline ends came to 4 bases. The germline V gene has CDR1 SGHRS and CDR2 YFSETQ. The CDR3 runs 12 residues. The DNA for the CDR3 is TGCGCCAGCAGCTTGGGAGCCTATGGCTACACCTTC. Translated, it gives CASSLGAYGYTF. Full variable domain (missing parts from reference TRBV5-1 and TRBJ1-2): KAGVTQTPRYLIKTRGQQVTLSCSPISGHRSVSWYQQTPGQGLQFLFEYFSETQRNKGNFPGRFSGRQFSNSRSEMNVSTLELGDSALYLCASSLGAYGYTFGSGTRLTVV.

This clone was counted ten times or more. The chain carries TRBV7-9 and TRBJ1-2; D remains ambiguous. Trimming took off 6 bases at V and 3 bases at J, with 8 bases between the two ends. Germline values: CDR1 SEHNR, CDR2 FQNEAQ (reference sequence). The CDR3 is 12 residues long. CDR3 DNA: TGTGCCAGCAGGGGCGCTGACTATGGCTACACCTTC. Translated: CASRGADYGYTF.

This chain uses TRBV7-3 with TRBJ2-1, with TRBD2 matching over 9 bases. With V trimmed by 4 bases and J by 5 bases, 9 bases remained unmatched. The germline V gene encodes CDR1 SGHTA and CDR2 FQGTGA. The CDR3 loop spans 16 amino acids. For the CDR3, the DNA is TGTGCCAGCAGCTATACCGGGACTAGCCTTCACAATGAGCAGTTCTTC. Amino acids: CASSYTGTSLHNEQFF. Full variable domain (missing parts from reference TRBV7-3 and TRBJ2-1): GAGVSQTPSNKVTEKGKYVELRCDPISGHTALYWYRQSLGQGPEFLIYFQGTGAADDSGLPNDRFFAVRPEGSVSTLKIQRTERGDSAVYLCASSYTGTSLHNEQFFGPGTRLTVL.

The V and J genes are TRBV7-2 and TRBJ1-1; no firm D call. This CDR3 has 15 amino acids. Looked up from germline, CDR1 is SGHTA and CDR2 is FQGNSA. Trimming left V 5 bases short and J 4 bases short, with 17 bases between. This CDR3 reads CASSPYEVGVTEAFF. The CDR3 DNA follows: TGTGCCAGCAGCCCCTACGAGGTTGGAGTCACTGAAGCTTTCTTT. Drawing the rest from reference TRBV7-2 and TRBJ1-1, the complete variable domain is GAGVSQSPSNKVTEKGKDVELRCDPISGHTALYWYRQSLGQGLEFLIYFQGNSAPDKSGLPSDRFSAERTGGSVSTLTIQRTQQEDSAVYLCASSPYEVGVTEAFFGQGTRLTVV.

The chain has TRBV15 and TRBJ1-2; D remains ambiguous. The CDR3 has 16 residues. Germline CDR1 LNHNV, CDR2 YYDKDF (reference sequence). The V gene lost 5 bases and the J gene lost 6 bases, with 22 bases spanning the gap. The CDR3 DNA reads TGTGCCACCAGCGCTAGCAGAAGAGTGACGCTCGATGGCTACACCTTC. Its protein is CATSASRRVTLDGYTF.

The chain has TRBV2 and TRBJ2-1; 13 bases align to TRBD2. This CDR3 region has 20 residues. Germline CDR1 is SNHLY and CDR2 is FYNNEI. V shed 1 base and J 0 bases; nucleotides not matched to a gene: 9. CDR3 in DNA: TGTGCCAGCAGTGAAGGCGGACCGGGACTAGCGGGAACCTCCTACAATGAGCAGTTCTTC. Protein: CASSEGGPGLAGTSYNEQFF.

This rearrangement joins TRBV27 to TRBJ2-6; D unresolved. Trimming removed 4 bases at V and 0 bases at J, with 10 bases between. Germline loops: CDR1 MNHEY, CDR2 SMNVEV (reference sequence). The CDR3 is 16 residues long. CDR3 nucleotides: TGTGCCAGCAGTTATCCCGACTCCTCTGGGGCCAACGTCCTGACTTTC. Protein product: CASSYPDSSGANVLTF. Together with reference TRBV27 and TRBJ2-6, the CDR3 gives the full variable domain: EAQVTQNPRYLITVTGKKLTVTCSQNMNHEYMSWYRQDPGLGLRQIYYSMNVEVTDKGDVPEGYKVSRKEKRNFPLILESPSPNQTSLYFCASSYPDSSGANVLTFGAGSRLTVL.

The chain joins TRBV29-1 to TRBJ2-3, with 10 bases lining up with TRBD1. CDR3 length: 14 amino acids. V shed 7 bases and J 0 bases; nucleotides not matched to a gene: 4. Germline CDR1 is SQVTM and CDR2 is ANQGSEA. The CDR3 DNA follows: TGCAGCGGTGGACAGGGGGTAAGCACAGATACGCAGTATTTT. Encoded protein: CSGGQGVSTDTQYF.

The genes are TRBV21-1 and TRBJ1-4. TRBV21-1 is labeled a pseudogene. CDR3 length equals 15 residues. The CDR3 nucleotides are TGTGCCAGCAGCAAAGGATGGAGGGATAATGAAAAACTGTTTTTT. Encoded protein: CASSKGWRDNEKLFF.

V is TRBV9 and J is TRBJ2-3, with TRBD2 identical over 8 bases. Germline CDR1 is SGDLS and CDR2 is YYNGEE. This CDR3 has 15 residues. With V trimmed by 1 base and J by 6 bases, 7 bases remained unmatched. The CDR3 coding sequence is TGTGCCAGCAGCGTAAGCAGCGGGAGTTTGGATACGCAGTATTTT. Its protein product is CASSVSSGSLDTQYF.

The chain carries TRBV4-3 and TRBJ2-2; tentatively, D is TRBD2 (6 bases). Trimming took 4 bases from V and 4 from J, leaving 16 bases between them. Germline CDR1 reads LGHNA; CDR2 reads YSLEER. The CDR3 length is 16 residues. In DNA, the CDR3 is TGCGCCAGCAGCCCATCAGTCGGGAGTGGCACCGGGGAGCTGTTTTTT. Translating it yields CASSPSVGSGTGELFF.

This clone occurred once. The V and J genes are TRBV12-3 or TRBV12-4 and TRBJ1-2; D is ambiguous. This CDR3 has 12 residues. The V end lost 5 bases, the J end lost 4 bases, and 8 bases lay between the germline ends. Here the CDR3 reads CASSPGIYGYTF. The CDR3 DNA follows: TGTGCCAGCAGTCCGGGGATCTATGGCTACACCTTC.

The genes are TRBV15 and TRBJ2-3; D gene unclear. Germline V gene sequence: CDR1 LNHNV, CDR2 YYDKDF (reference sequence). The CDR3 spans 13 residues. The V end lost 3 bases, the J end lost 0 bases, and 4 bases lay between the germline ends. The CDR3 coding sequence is TGTGCCACCAGCAGCGGTAGCACAGATACGCAGTATTTT. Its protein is CATSSGSTDTQYF.

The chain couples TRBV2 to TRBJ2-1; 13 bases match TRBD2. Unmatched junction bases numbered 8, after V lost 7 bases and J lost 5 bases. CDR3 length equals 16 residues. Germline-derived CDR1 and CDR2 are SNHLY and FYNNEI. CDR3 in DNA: TGTGCCAGCACTCCGGGACTAGCGGGAAGGCACAATGAGCAGTTCTTC. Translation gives CASTPGLAGRHNEQFF.

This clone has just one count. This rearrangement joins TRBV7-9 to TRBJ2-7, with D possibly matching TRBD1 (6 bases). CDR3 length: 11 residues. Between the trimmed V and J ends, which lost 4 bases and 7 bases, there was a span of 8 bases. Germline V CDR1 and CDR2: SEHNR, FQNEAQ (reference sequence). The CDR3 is CASSYGQEQYF. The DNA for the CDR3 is TGTGCCAGCAGCTACGGACAGGAGCAGTACTTC.

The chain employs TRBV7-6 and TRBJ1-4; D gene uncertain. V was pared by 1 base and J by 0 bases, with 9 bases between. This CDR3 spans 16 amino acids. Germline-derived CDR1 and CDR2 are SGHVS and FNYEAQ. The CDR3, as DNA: TGTGCCAGCAGCTTAGGAGGGAGGTCAACTAATGAAAAACTGTTTTTT. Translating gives CASSLGGRSTNEKLFF.

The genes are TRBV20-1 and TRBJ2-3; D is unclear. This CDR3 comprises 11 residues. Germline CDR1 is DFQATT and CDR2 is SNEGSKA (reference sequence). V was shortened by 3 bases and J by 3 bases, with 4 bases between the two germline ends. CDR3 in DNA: TGCAGTGCTAGTCGGACAGATACGCAGTATTTT. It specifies CSASRTDTQYF.

The CDR3 sequence: CASSSGGTGYGYTF. DNA of the CDR3: TGTGCCAGCAGCTCAGGGGGAACAGGCTATGGCTACACCTTC. The gene calls are TRBV7-2 and TRBJ1-2, with 7 bases aligning to TRBD1. CDR1 and CDR2 from the germline V gene are SGHTA and FQGNSA. The CDR3 is made up of 14 amino acids. The V segment lost 4 bases and the J segment 4 bases; nucleotides outside the gene matches: 6.

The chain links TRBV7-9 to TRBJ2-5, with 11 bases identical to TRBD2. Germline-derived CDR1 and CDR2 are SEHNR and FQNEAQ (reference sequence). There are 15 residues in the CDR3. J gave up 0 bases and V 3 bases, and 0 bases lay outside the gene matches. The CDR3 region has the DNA TGTGCCAGCAGCTTGACTAGCGGGGACCAAGAGACCCAGTACTTC. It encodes CASSLTSGDQETQYF.

The CDR3 nucleotides are TGTGCCAGCTCACCCCCGGGAGCAGATGGCTACACCTTC. Its translation is CASSPPGADGYTF. This chain uses TRBV18 with TRBJ1-2, with D unresolved. This CDR3 region has 13 residues. CDR1 is KGHSH and CDR2 is LQKENI in the germline V gene. With 3 bases removed from V and 6 bases from J, the gap between germline ends came to 11 bases. Together with reference TRBV18 and TRBJ1-2, the CDR3 gives the full variable domain: NAGVMQNPRHLVRRRGQEARLRCSPMKGHSHVYWYRQLPEEGLKFMVYLQKENIIDESGMPKERFSAEFPKEGPSILRIQQVVRGDSAAYFCASSPPGADGYTFGSGTRLTVV.